These T cell receptor beta chains were read from a single sample in a study of radiotherapy plus CTLA-4 blockade in lung cancer. Clones were read by immunoSEQ multiplex PCR, and TCRdb kept only the in-frame ones, dropping some. This sample carries approximately 82,000 clones, over 80% of them seen once, and the ten largest clones take approximately 14%. The starting material was peripheral blood, obtained from a patient treated with radiotherapy plus ipilimumab. Source of these receptors: a human donor with non-small cell lung cancer that progressed on radiotherapy plus ipilimumab. CDR3s include the opening cysteine and the closing phenylalanine or tryptophan. D genes are given only for firm matches. Some rows have no size entry. The others give once, few or many, or a class for an expanded clone.

J gene: TRBJ2-7; D gene: .; V gene: TRBV23-1; clone size: .; CDR3 DNA: TGCGCCAGCAGCGACAGGTATCGCTCCTACGAGCAGTACTTC; CDR3 protein: CASSDRYRSYEQYF
J gene: TRBJ2-7; D gene: TRBD2; V gene: TRBV5-4; clone size: .; CDR3 DNA: TGTGCCAGCAGCCGTAGCGGGGGGGTCTCCTACGAGCAGTACTTC; CDR3 protein: CASSRSGGVSYEQYF
J gene: TRBJ2-7; D gene: TRBD1; V gene: TRBV6-6; clone size: .; CDR3 DNA: TGTGCCAGCAGTCCGACAGGGCTCTACGAGCAGTACTTC; CDR3 protein: CASSPTGLYEQYF
J gene: TRBJ2-7; D gene: .; V gene: TRBV11-2; clone size: .; CDR3 DNA: TGTGCCAGCAGCTTAGATCTAGGACCCCCGGGGGACGAGCAGTACTTC; CDR3 protein: CASSLDLGPPGDEQYF
J gene: TRBJ2-2; D gene: TRBD1; V gene: TRBV9; clone size: .; CDR3 DNA: TGTGCCAGCAGCGTGATCCCTTTTGCAGGGGGAGCCGGGGAGCTGTTTTTT; CDR3 protein: CASSVIPFAGGAGELFF
J gene: TRBJ2-3; D gene: .; V gene: TRBV11-2; clone size: .; CDR3 DNA: TGTGCCAGCAGCGTCACAGATACGCAGTATTTT; CDR3 protein: CASSVTDTQYF
J gene: TRBJ1-1; D gene: .; V gene: TRBV7-2; clone size: few; CDR3 DNA: TGTGCCAGCAGCTTTGGAAGGGAAGCTTTCTTT; CDR3 protein: CASSFGREAFF
J gene: TRBJ2-6; D gene: TRBD1; V gene: TRBV5-4; clone size: .; CDR3 DNA: TGTGCCAGCAGCGGGGGACAGGCCCTCTCTGGGGCCAACGTCCTGACTTTC; CDR3 protein: CASSGGQALSGANVLTF
J gene: TRBJ1-1; D gene: .; V gene: TRBV27; clone size: .; CDR3 DNA: TGTGCCAGCAGTTTTGGGACACCTAACACTGAAGCTTTCTTT; CDR3 protein: CASSFGTPNTEAFF
J gene: TRBJ1-1; D gene: TRBD1; V gene: TRBV2; clone size: .; CDR3 DNA: TGTGCCAGCGGGACAGGAACCGCGATGGCTTTCTTT; CDR3 protein: CASGTGTAMAFF
J gene: TRBJ2-7; D gene: .; V gene: TRBV6-1; clone size: once; CDR3 DNA: TGTGCCAGCAGTGAACGGGGGGACAGCTCCTACGAGCAGTACTTC; CDR3 protein: CASSERGDSSYEQYF
J gene: TRBJ1-1; D gene: .; V gene: TRBV5-1; clone size: .; CDR3 DNA: TGCGCCAGCAGCTTGGGTGGGAACACTGAAGCTTTCTTT; CDR3 protein: CASSLGGNTEAFF
J gene: TRBJ1-2; D gene: TRBD1; V gene: TRBV9; clone size: few; CDR3 DNA: TGTGCCAGCAGCGCGTCCGGGACAGGGGGGTTCTACACCTTC; CDR3 protein: CASSASGTGGFYTF
J gene: TRBJ2-3; D gene: .; V gene: TRBV30; clone size: .; CDR3 DNA: TGTGCCTGGAGTTCAGAGAACACAGATACGCAGTATTTT; CDR3 protein: CAWSSENTDTQYF
J gene: TRBJ1-2; D gene: .; V gene: TRBV20-1; clone size: .; CDR3 DNA: TGCAGTGCTAGCGACAGTAATGGCTACACCTTC; CDR3 protein: CSASDSNGYTF